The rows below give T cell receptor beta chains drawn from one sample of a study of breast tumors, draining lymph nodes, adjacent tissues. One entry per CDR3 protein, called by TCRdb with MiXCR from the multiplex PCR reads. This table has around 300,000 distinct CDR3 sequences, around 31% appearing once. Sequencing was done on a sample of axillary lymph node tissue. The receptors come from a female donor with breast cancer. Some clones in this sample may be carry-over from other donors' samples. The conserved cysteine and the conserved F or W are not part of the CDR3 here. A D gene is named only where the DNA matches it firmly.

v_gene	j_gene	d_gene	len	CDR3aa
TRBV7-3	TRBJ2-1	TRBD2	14	ASSLIEASGYNEQF
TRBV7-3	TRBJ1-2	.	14	ASSSLRRGGTYGYT
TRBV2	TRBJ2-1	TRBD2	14	ASSETLAGGTMEQF
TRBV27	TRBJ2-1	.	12	ASSLGRDRDEQF
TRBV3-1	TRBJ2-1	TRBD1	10	ASSQTGDKQF
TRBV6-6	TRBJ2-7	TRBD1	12	ASNTGGAGSEQY
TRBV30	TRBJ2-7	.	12	ALRAGPSPYEQY
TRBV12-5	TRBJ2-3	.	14	ASGLITGKLTDTQY
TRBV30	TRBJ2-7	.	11	AWMGGGSYEQY
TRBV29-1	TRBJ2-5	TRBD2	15	SVSIVAGGFLRETQY
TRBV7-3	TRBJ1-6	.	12	ASSFMGGNSPLH
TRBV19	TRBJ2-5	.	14	ASSIRATQGGETQY
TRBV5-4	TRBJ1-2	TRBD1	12	ASSTDRVEYGYT
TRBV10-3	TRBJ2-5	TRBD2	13	AISWTSGSQETQY
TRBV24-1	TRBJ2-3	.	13	ATSDLRQAPDTQY
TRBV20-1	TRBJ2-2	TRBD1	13	SAKMGQNPTGELF
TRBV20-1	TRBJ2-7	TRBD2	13	SAWTSGRGIDEQY
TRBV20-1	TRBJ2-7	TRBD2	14	SAPHRTAGGPYEQY
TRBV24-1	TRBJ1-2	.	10	ATSDWTRGYT
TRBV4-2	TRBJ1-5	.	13	ASSQVGTYNQPQH
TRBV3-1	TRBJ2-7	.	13	ASSRTGRSPCEQY
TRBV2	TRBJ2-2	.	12	ASSAWAGTGELF
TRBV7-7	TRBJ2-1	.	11	ASSRGIGDEQF
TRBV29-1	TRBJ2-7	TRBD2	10	SVAGGPVGQY
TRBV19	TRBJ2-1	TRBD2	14	ASSIQGLAGVSEQF
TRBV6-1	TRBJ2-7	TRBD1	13	ASRAGTANSYEQY
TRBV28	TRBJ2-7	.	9	ASAGIYEQY
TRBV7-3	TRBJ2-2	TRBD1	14	ASSKPGQGGAGELF
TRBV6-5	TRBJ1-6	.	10	ATTTGNSPLH
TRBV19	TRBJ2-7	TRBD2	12	ASSIQREGYEQY
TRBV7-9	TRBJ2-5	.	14	ASSPSASGGGETQY
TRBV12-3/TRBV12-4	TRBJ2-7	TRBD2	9	ASSGGADLD
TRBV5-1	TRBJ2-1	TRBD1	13	ASSSGTVSYNEQF
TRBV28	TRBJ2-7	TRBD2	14	ASRLPGLAGTYEQY
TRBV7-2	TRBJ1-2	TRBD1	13	ASSPPDRDSYGYT
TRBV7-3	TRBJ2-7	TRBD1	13	ASSARTGGSPEQY
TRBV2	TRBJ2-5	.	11	ASEWNSKETQY
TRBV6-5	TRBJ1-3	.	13	ASSYSGSTGDTIY
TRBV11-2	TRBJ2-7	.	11	ASRLVPTSEQY
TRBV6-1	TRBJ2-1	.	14	ASSGPGTGEVNEQF
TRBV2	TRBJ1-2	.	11	ASSQLGNIGRT
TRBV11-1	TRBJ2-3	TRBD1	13	ASSSRQGMTDTQY
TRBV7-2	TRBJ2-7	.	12	ASSLAPDPYEQY
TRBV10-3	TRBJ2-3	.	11	AISVLGADTQY
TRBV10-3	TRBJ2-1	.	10	AIATRGNEQF
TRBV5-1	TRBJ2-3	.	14	ASSLRPSSGTDTQY
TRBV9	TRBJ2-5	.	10	ASSVAEETQY
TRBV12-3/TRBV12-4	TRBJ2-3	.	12	ASNFGGSTDTQY
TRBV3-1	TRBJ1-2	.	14	ASSRRDDSARDGYT
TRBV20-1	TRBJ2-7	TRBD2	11	SASVSGRYEQY
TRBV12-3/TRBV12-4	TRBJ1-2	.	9	ASSSGYGYT
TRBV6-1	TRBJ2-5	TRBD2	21	ASSDVGGPLAGPILAGVETQY